This TCR beta chain was obtained from a study of blood T cell repertoires in COVID-19. On the study more broadly: Samples of COVID-19 (acute and convalescent) were obtained from the United States, Italy and Spain. Nucleic acid was either cDNA or gDNA, and it came from T cells, B-cell-depleted T cells, or PBMCs.

Under the authors' procedure: Amplifying reference gene primers gave estimates of nucleated cell counts. Libraries were prepared by immunoSEQ multiplex PCR; TCRdb keeps only in-frame clonotypes and omits some of them. Clone size and the V and J calls come from that table; the DNA yielded D and trimming. The data contain roughly 250,000 clones, around 89% of them singletons. The V end was cut by 3 bases, the J end by 5 bases, with 14 bases between. The CDR3 loop spans 15 amino acids. CDR1 is LNHNV, CDR2 YYDKDF, per germline (reference sequence). The rearrangement uses TRBV15 and TRBJ2-4, with D perhaps matching TRBD1 (6 bases). This TCR came from a woman in her thirties or forties who had recovered from COVID-19. Sequencing was done on a sample of peripheral blood. CDR3 DNA: TGTGCCACCAGCAGTCGCGTGGGGGCACAAAACATTCAGTACTTC. Its translation is CATSSRVGAQNIQYF.